These T cell receptor beta chains were read from a single sample in a study of blood T cell repertoires in COVID-19. Assay: immunoSEQ multiplex PCR; the TCRdb copy retains only in-frame clones and omits some. Here the sample spans 300,000 to 400,000 clones, approximately 90% being singletons. Sequenced input: peripheral blood. The receptor source for this set is a woman younger than 30 who had recovered from COVID-19. Both conserved end residues are part of each CDR3. D genes are given only for firm matches. A clone size is listed for some rows: how often the clone was seen (once, few, many), or a class if it is expanded.

-	TRBD1	TRBJ1-2	TRBV6-2/TRBV6-3	CASSFGQGYGYTF	TGTGCCAGCAGTTTCGGACAGGGGTATGGCTACACCTTC
-	-	TRBJ1-4	TRBV7-2	CASSSFTGTLGKLFF	TGTGCCAGCAGCTCATTTACAGGGACCCTAGGGAAACTGTTTTTT
once	-	TRBJ2-2	TRBV21-1	CAIPNVGQRDVGGELFF	TGTGCCATCCCAAACGTGGGACAGAGAGATGTTGGCGGGGAGCTGTTTTTT
-	-	TRBJ1-1	TRBV7-8	CASSLANMNTEAFF	TGTGCCAGCAGCTTAGCGAACATGAACACTGAAGCTTTCTTT
-	TRBD1	TRBJ2-2	TRBV7-9	CASSTGTGGGIGELFF	TGTGCCAGCAGCACGGGGACAGGTGGAGGAATCGGGGAGCTGTTTTTT
-	TRBD2	TRBJ2-3	TRBV2	CASKKASGSTDTQYF	TGTGCCAGCAAAAAGGCTAGCGGGAGCACAGATACGCAGTATTTT
once	-	TRBJ1-4	TRBV19	CASREGQVSNEKLFF	TGTGCCAGTAGGGAGGGGCAGGTTTCCAATGAAAAACTGTTTTTT
-	-	TRBJ1-2	TRBV19	CAIKDPGGYTF	TGTGCCATCAAGGACCCGGGGGGCTACACCTTC
-	-	TRBJ1-6	TRBV30	CAVGPSYNSPLHF	TGTGCCGTCGGTCCCTCCTATAATTCACCCCTCCACTTT
-	TRBD2	TRBJ2-1	TRBV6-5	CASSYGPGGYNEQFF	TGTGCCAGCAGTTACGGGCCCGGGGGGTACAATGAGCAGTTCTTC
-	TRBD1	TRBJ1-2	TRBV7-2	CASSSDRDDYGYTF	TGTGCCAGCAGCTCTGACAGGGATGACTATGGCTACACCTTC
-	TRBD1	TRBJ1-1	TRBV6-6	CASSKGTGHGRTEAFF	TGTGCCAGCAGTAAAGGGACAGGGCATGGAAGGACTGAAGCTTTCTTT
-	-	TRBJ1-1	TRBV15	CATSGGGQTEAFF	TGTGCCACCAGCGGGGGGGGGCAAACTGAAGCTTTCTTT
-	TRBD2	TRBJ2-3	TRBV20-1	CSASLASGRAADTQYF	TGCAGTGCTAGTTTGGCTAGCGGGAGGGCCGCAGATACGCAGTATTTT
-	-	TRBJ2-5	TRBV6-2/TRBV6-3	CASSYSRGTQYF	TGTGCCAGCAGTTACTCTAGGGGGACCCAGTACTTC
-	-	TRBJ2-3	TRBV11-3	CASSFKRGINADTQYF	TGTGCCAGCAGCTTTAAGAGAGGAATAAACGCAGATACGCAGTATTTT
-	TRBD1	TRBJ1-3	TRBV7-9	CASSSYWTGAQDTIYF	TGTGCCAGCAGCTCCTATTGGACAGGGGCCCAAGACACCATATATTTT
-	TRBD1	TRBJ1-2	TRBV27	CASSLYGTGGWGYTF	TGTGCCAGCAGTTTGTACGGGACAGGGGGCTGGGGCTACACCTTC
-	TRBD1	TRBJ2-1	TRBV7-9	CASSQDRGWEQFF	TGTGCCAGCAGCCAAGACAGGGGGTGGGAGCAGTTCTTC
-	-	TRBJ2-2	TRBV4-1	CASSQVWGRGRLGTGELFF	TGCGCCAGCAGCCAAGTGTGGGGAAGGGGCCGTCTCGGCACCGGGGAGCTGTTTTTT
-	-	TRBJ2-2	TRBV7-2	CASSAITGTGELFF	TGTGCCAGCAGCGCAATTACGGGGACCGGGGAGCTGTTTTTT
-	-	TRBJ1-1	TRBV5-1	CASSLPGNTEAFF	TGCGCCAGCAGCTTGCCCGGGAACACTGAAGCTTTCTTT
-	TRBD1	TRBJ1-4	TRBV7-2	CASSLAGTGIEKLFF	TGTGCCAGCAGCTTAGCGGGGACAGGGATTGAAAAACTGTTTTTT
-	-	TRBJ2-5	TRBV3-1/TRBV3-2	CASSQESFPSVAQETQYF	TGTGCCAGCAGCCAAGAAAGTTTCCCATCGGTTGCTCAAGAGACCCAGTACTTC
-	TRBD2	TRBJ2-1	TRBV5-1	CASSLVFEAGGPHEQFF	TGCGCCAGCAGCTTAGTCTTTGAAGCGGGAGGGCCCCATGAGCAGTTCTTC
once	TRBD1	TRBJ2-3	TRBV3-1/TRBV3-2	CASRGQGLSDTQYF	TGTGCCAGCAGGGGACAGGGATTGTCAGATACGCAGTATTTT
-	-	TRBJ2-2	TRBV7-9	CASSPPSPGLITGELFF	TGTGCCAGCAGCCCCCCTTCACCGGGACTCATTACCGGGGAGCTGTTTTTT
-	TRBD2	TRBJ2-5	TRBV19	CASSIGGGRGETQYF	TGTGCCAGTAGTATAGGAGGCGGGAGAGGGGAGACCCAGTACTTC